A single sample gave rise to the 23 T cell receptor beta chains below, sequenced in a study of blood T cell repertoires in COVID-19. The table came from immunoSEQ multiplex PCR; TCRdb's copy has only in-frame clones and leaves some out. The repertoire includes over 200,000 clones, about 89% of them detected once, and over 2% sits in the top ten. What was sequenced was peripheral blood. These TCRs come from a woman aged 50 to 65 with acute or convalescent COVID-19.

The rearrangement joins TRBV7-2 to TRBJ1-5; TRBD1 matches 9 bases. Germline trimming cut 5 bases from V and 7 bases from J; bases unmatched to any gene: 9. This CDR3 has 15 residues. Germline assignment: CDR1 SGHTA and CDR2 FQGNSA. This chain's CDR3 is CASSLRTGEDQPQHF. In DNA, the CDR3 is TGTGCCAGCAGCCTCCGGACAGGGGAGGACCAGCCCCAGCATTTT.

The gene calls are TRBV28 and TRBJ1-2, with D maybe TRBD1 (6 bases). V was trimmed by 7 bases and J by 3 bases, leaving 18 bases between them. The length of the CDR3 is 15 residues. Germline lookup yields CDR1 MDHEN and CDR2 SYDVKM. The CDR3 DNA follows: TGTGCCAGCACCCGGGGAGGGGGGCGGCACTATGGCTACACCTTC. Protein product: CASTRGGGRHYGYTF.

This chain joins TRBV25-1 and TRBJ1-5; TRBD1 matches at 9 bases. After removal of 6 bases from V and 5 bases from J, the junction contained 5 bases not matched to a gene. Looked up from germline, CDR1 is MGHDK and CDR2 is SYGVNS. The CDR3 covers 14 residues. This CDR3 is CASRGQGTHQPQHF. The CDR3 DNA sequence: TGTGCCAGCAGGGGACAGGGCACTCATCAGCCCCAGCATTTT.

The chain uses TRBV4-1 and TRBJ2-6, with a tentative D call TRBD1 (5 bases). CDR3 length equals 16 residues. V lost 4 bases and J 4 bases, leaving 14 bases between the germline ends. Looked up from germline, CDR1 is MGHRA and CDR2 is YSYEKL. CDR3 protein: CASSLQGAAGANVLTF. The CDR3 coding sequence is TGCGCCAGCAGCCTACAAGGGGCGGCGGGGGCCAACGTCCTGACTTTC.

The CDR3 spells CASSGTVNTEAFF. DNA of the CDR3: TGTGCCAGCAGCGGGACAGTGAACACTGAAGCTTTCTTT. The rearrangement joins TRBV12-3 or TRBV12-4 to TRBJ1-1; 7 nucleotides align to TRBD1. The CDR3 runs to 13 residues. Trimming removed 6 bases from V and 0 bases from J; junction bases left unmatched: 1.

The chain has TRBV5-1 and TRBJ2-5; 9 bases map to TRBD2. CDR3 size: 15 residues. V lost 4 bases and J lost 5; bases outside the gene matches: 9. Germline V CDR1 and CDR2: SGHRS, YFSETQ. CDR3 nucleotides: TGCGCCAGCAGCCCCCCCCGGGCGGGGGGGGAGACCCAGTACTTC. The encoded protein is CASSPPRAGGETQYF.

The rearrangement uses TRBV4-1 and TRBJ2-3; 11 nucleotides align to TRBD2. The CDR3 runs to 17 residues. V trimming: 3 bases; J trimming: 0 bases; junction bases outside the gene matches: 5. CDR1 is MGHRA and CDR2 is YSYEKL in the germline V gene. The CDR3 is CASSHSGTSGSTDTQYF. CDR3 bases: TGCGCCAGCAGCCATTCCGGGACTAGCGGTAGCACAGATACGCAGTATTTT.

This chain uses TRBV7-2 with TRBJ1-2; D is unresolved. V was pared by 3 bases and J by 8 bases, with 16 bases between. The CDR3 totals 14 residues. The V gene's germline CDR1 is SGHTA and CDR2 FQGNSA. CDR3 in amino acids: CASSLIFGSWGYTF. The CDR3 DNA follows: TGTGCCAGCAGCTTGATTTTCGGGTCCTGGGGCTACACCTTC.

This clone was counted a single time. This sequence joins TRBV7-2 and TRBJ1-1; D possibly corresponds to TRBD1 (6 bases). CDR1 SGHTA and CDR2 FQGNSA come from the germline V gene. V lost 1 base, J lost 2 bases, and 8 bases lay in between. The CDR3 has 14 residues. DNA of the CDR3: TGTGCCAGCAGCTTAGTACAGGGAAACACTGAAGCTTTCTTT. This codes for CASSLVQGNTEAFF.

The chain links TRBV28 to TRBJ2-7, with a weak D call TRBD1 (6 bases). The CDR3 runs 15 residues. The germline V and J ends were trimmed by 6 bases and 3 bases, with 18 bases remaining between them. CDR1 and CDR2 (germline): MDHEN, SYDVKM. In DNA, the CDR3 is TGTGCCAGCAGCTATACCCTACAGGGTTTCTACGAGCAGTACTTC. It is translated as CASSYTLQGFYEQYF.

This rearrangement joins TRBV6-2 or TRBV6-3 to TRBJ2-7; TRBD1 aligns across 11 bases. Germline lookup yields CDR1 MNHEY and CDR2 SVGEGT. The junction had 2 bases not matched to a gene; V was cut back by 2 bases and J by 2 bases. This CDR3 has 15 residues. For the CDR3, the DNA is TGTGCCAGCAGTTACCGGGACAGGGGGGCCTACGAGCAGTACTTC. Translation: CASSYRDRGAYEQYF.

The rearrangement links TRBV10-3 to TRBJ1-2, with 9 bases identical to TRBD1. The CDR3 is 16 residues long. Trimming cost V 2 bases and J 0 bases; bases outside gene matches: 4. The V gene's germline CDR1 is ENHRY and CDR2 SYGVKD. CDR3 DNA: TGTGCCATCAGTGAGGACAGGGGGTCACCTAACTATGGCTACACCTTC. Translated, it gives CAISEDRGSPNYGYTF.

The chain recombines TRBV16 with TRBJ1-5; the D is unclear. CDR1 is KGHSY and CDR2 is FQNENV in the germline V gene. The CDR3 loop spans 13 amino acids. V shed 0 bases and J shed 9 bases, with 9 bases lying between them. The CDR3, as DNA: TGTGCCAGCAGCCAATCACTCACTCGGCCCCAGCATTTT. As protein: CASSQSLTRPQHF. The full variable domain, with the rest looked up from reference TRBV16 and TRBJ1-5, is GEEVAQTPKHLVRGEGQKAKLYCAPIKGHSYVFWYQQVLKNEFKFLISFQNENVFDETGMPKERFSAKCLPNSPCSLEIQATKLEDSAVYFCASSQSLTRPQHFGDGTRLSIL.

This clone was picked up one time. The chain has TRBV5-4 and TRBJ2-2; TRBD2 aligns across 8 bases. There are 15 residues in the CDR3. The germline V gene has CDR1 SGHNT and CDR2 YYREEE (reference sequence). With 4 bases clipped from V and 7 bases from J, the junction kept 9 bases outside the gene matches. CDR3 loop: CASSPGREDLGELFF. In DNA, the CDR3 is TGTGCCAGCAGCCCGGGGCGGGAGGATCTCGGGGAGCTGTTTTTT. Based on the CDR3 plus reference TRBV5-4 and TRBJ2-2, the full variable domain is ETGVTQSPTHLIKTRGQQVTLRCSSQSGHNTVSWYQQALGQGPQFIFQYYREEENGRGNFPPRFSGLQFPNYSSELNVNALELDDSALYLCASSPGREDLGELFFGEGSRLTVL.

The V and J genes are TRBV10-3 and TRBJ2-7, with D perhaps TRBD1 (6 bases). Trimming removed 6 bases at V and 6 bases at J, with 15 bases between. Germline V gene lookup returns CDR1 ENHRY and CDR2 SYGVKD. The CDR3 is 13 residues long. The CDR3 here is CAISATGTGEQYF. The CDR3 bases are TGTGCCATCAGCGCCACAGGGACGGGCGAGCAGTACTTC.

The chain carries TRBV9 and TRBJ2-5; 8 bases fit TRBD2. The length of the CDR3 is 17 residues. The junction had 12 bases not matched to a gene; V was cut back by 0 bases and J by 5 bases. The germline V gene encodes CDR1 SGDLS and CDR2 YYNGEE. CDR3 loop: CASSVESSGLLTETQYF. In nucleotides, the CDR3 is TGTGCCAGCAGCGTAGAGTCTAGCGGGCTACTAACGGAGACCCAGTACTTC.

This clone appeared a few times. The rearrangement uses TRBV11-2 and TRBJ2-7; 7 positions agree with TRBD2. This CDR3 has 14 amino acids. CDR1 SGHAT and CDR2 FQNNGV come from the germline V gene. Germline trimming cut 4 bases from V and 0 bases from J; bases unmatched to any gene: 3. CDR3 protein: CASSSGLDSYEQYF. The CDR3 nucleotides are TGTGCCAGCAGCTCCGGACTAGACTCCTACGAGCAGTACTTC. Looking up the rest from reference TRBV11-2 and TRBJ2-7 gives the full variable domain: EAGVAQSPRYKIIEKRQSVAFWCNPISGHATLYWYQQILGQGPKLLIQFQNNGVVDDSQLPKDRFSAERLKGVDSTLKIQPAKLEDSAVYLCASSSGLDSYEQYFGPGTRLTVT.

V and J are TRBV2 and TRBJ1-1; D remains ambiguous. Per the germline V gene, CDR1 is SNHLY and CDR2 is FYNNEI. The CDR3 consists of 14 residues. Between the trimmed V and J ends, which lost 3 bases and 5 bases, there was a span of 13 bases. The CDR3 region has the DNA TGTGCCAGCAGTGATAAGGCTCCCGGGACTGAAGCTTTCTTT. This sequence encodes CASSDKAPGTEAFF.

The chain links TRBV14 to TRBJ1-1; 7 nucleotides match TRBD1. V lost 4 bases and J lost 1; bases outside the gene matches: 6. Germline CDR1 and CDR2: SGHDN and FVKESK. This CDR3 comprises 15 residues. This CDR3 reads CASSPRGAANTEAFF. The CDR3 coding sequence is TGTGCCAGCAGCCCCAGGGGGGCCGCGAACACTGAAGCTTTCTTT. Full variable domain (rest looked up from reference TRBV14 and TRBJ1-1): EAGVTQFPSHSVIEKGQTVTLRCDPISGHDNLYWYRRVMGKEIKFLLHFVKESKQDESGMPNNRFLAERTGGTYSTLKVQPAELEDSGVYFCASSPRGAANTEAFFGQGTRLTVV.

The CDR3 DNA reads TGTGCCAGCAGCCACACCGGGACAGGGGGCTTCAATGGCTACACCTTC. Protein product: CASSHTGTGGFNGYTF. This rearrangement joins TRBV3-1 (or the pseudogene TRBV3-2) to TRBJ1-2; 12 bases match TRBD1. This CDR3 has 16 amino acids. The V and J ends lost 3 bases and 6 bases, in that order; junction bases with no gene match: 8. The V gene's germline CDR1 is LGHDT and CDR2 YNNKEL (reference sequence).

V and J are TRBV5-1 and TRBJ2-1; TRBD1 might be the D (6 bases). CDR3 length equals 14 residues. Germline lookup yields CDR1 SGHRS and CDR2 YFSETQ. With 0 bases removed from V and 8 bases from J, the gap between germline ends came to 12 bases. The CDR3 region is CASSLAQTGDEQFF. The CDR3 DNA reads TGCGCCAGCAGCTTGGCGCAGACAGGCGATGAGCAGTTCTTC.

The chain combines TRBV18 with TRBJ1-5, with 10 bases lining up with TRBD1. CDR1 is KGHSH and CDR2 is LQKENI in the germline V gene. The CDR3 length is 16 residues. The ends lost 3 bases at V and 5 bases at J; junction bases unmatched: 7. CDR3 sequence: CASSPPGQGTYQPQHF. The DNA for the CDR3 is TGTGCCAGCTCACCTCCGGGACAGGGGACCTATCAGCCCCAGCATTTT.

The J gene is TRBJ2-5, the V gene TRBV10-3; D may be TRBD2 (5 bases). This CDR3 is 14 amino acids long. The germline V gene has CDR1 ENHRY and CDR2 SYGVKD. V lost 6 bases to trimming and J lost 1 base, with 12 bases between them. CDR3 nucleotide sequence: TGTGCCATCAGAGAGGAGGTGGCCCAAGAGACCCAGTACTTC. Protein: CAIREEVAQETQYF.